This T cell receptor (beta chain) was documented in a study of immune reconstitution after stem cell transplant in scleroderma. TCRdb itself ran the RT-PCR reads through MiXCR, one entry per CDR3 protein. The sample holds approximately 3,000 distinct CDR3 sequences, 3.6% seen once. Trimming stripped 5 bases from V and 0 bases from J, with 13 bases between. This CDR3 has 15 residues. Germline values: CDR1 SGHTA, CDR2 FQGNSA. This clonotype rates as large. Collection took place before or after autologous hematopoietic stem cell transplantation (not recorded which). The clonotype originates from a human donor with systemic sclerosis. The chain joins TRBV7-2 to TRBJ1-1; D possibly corresponds to TRBD1 (5 bases). This chain's CDR3 is CASSRSLTVNTEAFF. CDR3 nucleotides: TGTGCCAGCAGCCGATCACTGACAGTGAACACTGAAGCTTTCTTT.